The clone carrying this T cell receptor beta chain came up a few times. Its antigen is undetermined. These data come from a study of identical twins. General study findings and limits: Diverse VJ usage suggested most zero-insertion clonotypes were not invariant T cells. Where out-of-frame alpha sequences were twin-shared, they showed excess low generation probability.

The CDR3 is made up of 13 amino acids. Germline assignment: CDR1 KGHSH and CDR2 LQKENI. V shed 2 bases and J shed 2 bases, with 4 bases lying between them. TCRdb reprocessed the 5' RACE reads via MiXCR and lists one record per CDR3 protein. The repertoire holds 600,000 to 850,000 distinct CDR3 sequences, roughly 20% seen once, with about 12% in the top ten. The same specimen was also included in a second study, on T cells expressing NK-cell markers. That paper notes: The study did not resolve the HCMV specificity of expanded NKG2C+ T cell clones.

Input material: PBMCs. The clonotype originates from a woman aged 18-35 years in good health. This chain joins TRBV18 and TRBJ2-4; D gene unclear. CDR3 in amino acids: CASSPSSKNIQYF. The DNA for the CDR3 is TGTGCCAGCTCACCATCTTCCAAAAACATTCAGTACTTC.